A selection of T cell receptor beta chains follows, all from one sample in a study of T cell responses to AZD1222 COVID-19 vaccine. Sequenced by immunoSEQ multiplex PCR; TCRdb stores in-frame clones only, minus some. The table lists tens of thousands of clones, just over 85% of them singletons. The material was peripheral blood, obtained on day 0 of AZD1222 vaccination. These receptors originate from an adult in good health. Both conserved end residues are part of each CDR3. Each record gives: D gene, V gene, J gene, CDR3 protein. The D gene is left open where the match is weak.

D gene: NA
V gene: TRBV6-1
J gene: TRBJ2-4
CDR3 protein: CASSEISPAKNIQYF

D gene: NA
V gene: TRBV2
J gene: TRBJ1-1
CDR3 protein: CASSERLLGTEAFF

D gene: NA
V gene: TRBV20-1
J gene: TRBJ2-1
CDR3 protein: CSATALIEQFF

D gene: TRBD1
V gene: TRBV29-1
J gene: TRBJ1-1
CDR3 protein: CSVLGTGGTEAFF

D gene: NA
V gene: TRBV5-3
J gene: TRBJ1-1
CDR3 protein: CARRGGNTEAFF

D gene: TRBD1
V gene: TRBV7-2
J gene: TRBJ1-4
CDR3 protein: CASSPTRGDNEKLFF

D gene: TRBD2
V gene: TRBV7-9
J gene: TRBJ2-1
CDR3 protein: CASSLSPLAGGSNEQFF

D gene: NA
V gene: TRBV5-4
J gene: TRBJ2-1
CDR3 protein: CASSLVGSNEQFF

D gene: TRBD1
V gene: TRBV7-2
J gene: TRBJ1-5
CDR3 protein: CASSSRQGDQPQHF

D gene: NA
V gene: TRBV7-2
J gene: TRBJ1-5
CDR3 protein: CASSSQGGRQPQHF

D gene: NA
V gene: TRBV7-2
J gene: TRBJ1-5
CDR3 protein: CASSLRGGRNSNQPQHF

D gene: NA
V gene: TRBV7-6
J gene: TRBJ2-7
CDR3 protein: CASSLAGRGSEQYF

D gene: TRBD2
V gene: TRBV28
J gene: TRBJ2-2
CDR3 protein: CASSHPGLAGGYTGELFF

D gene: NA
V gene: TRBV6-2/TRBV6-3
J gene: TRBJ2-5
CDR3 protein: CASSRTSTEPQYF

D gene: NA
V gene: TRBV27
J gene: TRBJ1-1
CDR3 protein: CASSFNRATEAFF

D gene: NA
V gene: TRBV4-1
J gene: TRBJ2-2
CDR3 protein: CASSQVRGLKNTGELFF

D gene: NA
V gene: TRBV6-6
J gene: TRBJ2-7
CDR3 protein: CASSTTGGDTYEQYF

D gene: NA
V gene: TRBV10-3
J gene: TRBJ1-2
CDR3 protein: CAISESLDYGYTF

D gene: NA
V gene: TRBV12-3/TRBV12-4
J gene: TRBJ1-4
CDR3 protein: CASSYREKLFF

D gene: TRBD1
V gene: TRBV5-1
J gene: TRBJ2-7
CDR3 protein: CASSLGDRGEQYF

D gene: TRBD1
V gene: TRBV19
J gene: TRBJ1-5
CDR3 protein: CASIPSRGLGNQPQHF

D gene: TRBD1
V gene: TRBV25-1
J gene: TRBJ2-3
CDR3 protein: CASSEYRGLSTDTQYF

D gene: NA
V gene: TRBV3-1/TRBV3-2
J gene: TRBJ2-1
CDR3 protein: CASSQDRGLAILNEQFF

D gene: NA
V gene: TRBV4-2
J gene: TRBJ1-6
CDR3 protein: CASSQEGAGRTDNSPLHF

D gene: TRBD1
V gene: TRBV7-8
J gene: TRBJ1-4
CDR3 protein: CASSIGQGAEKLFF

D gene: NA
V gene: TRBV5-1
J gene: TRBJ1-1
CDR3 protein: CASSQDRGTEAFF

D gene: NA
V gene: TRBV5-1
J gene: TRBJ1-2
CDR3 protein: CASSSDGHYGYTF

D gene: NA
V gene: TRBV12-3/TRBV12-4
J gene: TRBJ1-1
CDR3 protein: CASSLAHHTEAFF

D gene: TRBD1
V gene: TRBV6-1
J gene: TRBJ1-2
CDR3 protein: CASSEGQGINGYTF

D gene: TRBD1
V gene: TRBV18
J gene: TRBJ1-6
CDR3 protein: CASSSDRGGLSGNSPLHF

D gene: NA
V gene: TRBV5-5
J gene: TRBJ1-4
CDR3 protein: CASSSSWANEKLFF

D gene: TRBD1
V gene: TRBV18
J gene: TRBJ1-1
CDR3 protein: CASSPRDRGKEAFF

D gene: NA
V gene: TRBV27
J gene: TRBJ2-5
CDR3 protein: CASRPTTGTQYF

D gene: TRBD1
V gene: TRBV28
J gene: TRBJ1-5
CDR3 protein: CASDYIRTGLVNQPQHF

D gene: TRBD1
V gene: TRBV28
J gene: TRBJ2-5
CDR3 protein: CASSSWTGLETQYF

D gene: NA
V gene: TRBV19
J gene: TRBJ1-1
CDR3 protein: CASKGSSSSTEAFF

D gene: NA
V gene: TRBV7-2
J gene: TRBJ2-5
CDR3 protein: CASSLGGRGAETQYF

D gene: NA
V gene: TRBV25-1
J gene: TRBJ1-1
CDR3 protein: CASSEYRQFGAEAFF

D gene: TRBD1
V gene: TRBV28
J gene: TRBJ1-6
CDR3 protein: CASSPRDRVNSPLHF

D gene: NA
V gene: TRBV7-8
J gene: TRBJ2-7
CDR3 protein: CASSLAWAVGTYEQYF

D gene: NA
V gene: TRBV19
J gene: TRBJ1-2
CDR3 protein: CASSTLNRVGGYTF

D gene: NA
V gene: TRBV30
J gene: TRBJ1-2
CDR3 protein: CAWSGPGPGHGYTF

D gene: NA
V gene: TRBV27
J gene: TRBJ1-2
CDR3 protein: CASSLYANLGYGYTF

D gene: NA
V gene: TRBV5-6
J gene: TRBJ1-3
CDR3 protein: CASSLPGSGNTIYF

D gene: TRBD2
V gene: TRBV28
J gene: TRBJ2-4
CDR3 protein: CASSNPPSGRGNIQYF

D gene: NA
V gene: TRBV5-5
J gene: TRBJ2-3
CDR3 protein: CASSSDSPRGVAQYF

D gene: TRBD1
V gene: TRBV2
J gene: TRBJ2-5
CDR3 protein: CASSEENRGWPETQYF

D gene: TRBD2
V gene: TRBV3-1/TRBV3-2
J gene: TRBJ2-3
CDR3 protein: CASSQASGGTTDTQYF

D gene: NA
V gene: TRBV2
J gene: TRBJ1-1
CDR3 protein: CASSEQGPNTEAFF

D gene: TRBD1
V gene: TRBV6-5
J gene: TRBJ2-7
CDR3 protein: CASSSWDRGSEQYF

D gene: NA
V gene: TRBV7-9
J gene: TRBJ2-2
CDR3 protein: CASSPRARETGELFF

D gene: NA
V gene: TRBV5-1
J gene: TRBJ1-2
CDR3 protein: CASSLSHSNSYGYTF

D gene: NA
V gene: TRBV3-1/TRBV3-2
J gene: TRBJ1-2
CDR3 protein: CASSFRQGRGYGYTF

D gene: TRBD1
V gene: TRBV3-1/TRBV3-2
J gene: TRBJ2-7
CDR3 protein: CASSLGQGIPEQYF

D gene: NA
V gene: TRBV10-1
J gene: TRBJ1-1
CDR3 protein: CASSFGGLTEAFF

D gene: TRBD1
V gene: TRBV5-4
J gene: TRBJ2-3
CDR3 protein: CASRPDRPRTDTQYF

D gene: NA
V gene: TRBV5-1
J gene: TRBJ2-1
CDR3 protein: CASSLEGGRSYNEQFF

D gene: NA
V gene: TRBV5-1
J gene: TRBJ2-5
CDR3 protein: CASRLEETQYF

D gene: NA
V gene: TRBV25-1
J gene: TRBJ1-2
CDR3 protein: CASSDARFSNYGYTF

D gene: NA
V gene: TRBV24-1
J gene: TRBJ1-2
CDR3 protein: CATSRVVGYGYTF